The rows below give T cell receptor beta chains drawn from one sample of a study of monozygotic twins with inflammatory bowel disease. TCRdb re-called the 5' RACE reads and gives one entry per CDR3 protein, without DNA. This specimen shows around 99,000 distinct CDR3 sequences; the ten leading clones hold around 12%. The specimen was blood. All receptors come from a human donor with ulcerative colitis or Crohn's disease, or a healthy co-twin of an affected twin (not recorded which). The CDR3 runs from the conserved cysteine through the conserved F or W.

TRBV6-2/TRBV6-3,TRBJ1-5,CASSQGFNQPQHF
TRBV5-1,TRBJ2-3,CASSLAPERFTDTQYF
TRBV28,TRBJ1-2,CASSLYRLTPGGGGYTF
TRBV7-6,TRBJ2-7,CASSRYEGLEYEQYF
TRBV20-1,TRBJ2-4,CSVPPGPQNIQYF
TRBV5-1,TRBJ2-6,CASSLVSSGILSGANVLTF
TRBV7-2,TRBJ2-1,CASSLGQYNEQFF
TRBV2,TRBJ2-7,CASSIPDRDYEQYF
TRBV5-5,TRBJ1-4,CASSLALVARTNEKLFF
TRBV6-1,TRBJ2-3,CASGKRDPSTDTQYF
TRBV7-7,TRBJ2-2,CASRRTGYTGELFF
TRBV7-9,TRBJ2-7,CASSFLGHEQYF
TRBV28,TRBJ2-7,CASRWGGYYEQYF
TRBV29-1,TRBJ2-3,CSVDEPGSDTQYF
TRBV3-1,TRBJ2-5,CASSQLPTGSVETQYF
TRBV7-9,TRBJ1-2,CASSLGAHRDYGYTF